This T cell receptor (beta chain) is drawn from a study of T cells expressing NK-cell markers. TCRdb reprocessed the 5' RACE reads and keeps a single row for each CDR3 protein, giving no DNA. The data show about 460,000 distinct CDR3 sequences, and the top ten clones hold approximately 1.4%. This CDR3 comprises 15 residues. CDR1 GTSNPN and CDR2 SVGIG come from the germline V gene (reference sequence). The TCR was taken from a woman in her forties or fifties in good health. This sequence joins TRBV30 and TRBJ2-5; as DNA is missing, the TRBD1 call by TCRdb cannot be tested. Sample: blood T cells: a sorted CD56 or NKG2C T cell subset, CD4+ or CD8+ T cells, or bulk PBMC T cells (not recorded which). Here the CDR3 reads CAWSVWSGGRETQYF.